One and the same sample provided the 26 T cell receptor beta chains below, sequenced in a study of OX40 agonist ivuxolimab in advanced cancers. Assay used: immunoSEQ multiplex PCR; TCRdb lists only in-frame clones, some missing. Among 91,000 or so clones listed, 70% to 90% were seen once. Sequenced material: CD4+ or CD8+ T cells sorted from blood, taken in a trial of the OX40 agonist ivuxolimab. These receptors all stem from an adult with an advanced solid tumor such as melanoma, head and neck, liver or kidney cancer.

The genes are TRBV18 and TRBJ2-3; D gene unclear. The V and J ends lost 1 base and 0 bases respectively, with 8 bases between them. The CDR3 spans 15 residues. Germline V gene lookup returns CDR1 KGHSH and CDR2 LQKENI. CDR3 amino acids: CASSPLGRSTDTQYF. For the CDR3, the DNA is TGTGCCAGCTCACCACTCGGCAGGAGCACAGATACGCAGTATTTT.

The chain has TRBV14 and TRBJ1-1; D remains unclear. Germline V gene data show CDR1 as SGHDN and CDR2 as FVKESK. The length of the CDR3 is 17 residues. With 4 bases removed from V and 0 bases from J, the gap between germline ends came to 18 bases. The CDR3 region has the DNA TGTGCCAGCAGCCCCCCCCCGTTTTGGGGTATGAACACTGAAGCTTTCTTT. It encodes CASSPPPFWGMNTEAFF.

This clone has just a few counts. This chain connects TRBV30 to TRBJ2-5; the D is unclear. This CDR3 is built from 12 residues. Germline values: CDR1 GTSNPN, CDR2 SVGIG (reference sequence). Trimming removed 2 bases at V and 5 bases at J, with 9 bases between. In DNA, the CDR3 is TGTGCCTGGAGTATAGATGGGGAGACCCAGTACTTC. Protein sequence: CAWSIDGETQYF.

CDR3 amino acids: CASSFSGRVEAKNIQYF. DNA of the CDR3: TGTGCCAGCAGCTTCAGCGGGAGGGTAGAAGCCAAAAACATTCAGTACTTC. The chain has TRBV21-1 and TRBJ2-4; TRBD2 was called by the table and not checked on the DNA. TRBV21-1 is deemed a pseudogene. CDR3 length equals 17 residues.

The V call is TRBV11-3, the J call TRBJ2-7; TRBD2 aligns across 7 bases. The trim removed 8 bases at V and 0 bases at J, leaving 7 bases unmatched. This CDR3 spans 14 amino acids. CDR1 SGHNT and CDR2 YENEEA come from the germline V gene. The CDR3 loop reads CASGRGGSSYEQYF. The CDR3 DNA follows: TGTGCCAGCGGTCGTGGCGGGAGCTCCTACGAGCAGTACTTC.

J is TRBJ1-3 and V is TRBV7-2, with 7 nucleotides matching TRBD1. V lost 5 bases, J lost 1 base, and 2 bases stayed unmatched. Germline V gene data show CDR1 as SGHTA and CDR2 as FQGNSA. The CDR3 runs 14 residues. In nucleotides, the CDR3 is TGTGCCAGCAGCCTGACAGGGTCTGGAAACACCATATATTTT. Amino acids: CASSLTGSGNTIYF.

V usage is TRBV5-1 and J usage is TRBJ2-7; a weak D match, TRBD1 (7 bases). With 0 bases removed from V and 1 base from J, the gap between germline ends came to 14 bases. The CDR3 runs to 16 residues. Germline V gene lookup returns CDR1 SGHRS and CDR2 YFSETQ. The CDR3 is CASSLGMTGTSYEQYF. CDR3 coding DNA: TGCGCCAGCAGCTTGGGAATGACAGGGACTTCCTACGAGCAGTACTTC.

The rearrangement joins TRBV2 to TRBJ2-2; no clear D. The CDR3 is 16 residues long. V was shortened by 1 base and J by 6 bases, with 15 bases between the two germline ends. From germline, CDR1 is SNHLY and CDR2 FYNNEI. The CDR3 here is CASSEVRTGGPGELFF. The CDR3 DNA sequence: TGTGCCAGCAGTGAAGTGCGGACGGGTGGTCCCGGGGAGCTGTTTTTT.

The chain carries TRBV7-9 and TRBJ1-1; D ambiguous. Per the germline V gene, CDR1 is SEHNR and CDR2 is FQNEAQ (reference sequence). The CDR3 is 13 amino acids. The V gene lost 3 bases and the J gene lost 5 bases, with 10 bases spanning the gap. CDR3 protein: CASSFNEKTEAFF. The CDR3, as DNA: TGTGCCAGCAGCTTCAATGAGAAGACTGAAGCTTTCTTT.

The chain is built from TRBV19 and TRBJ1-5; 8 nucleotides line up with TRBD1. Germline V gives CDR1 LNHDA, CDR2 SQIVND (reference sequence). The CDR3 loop spans 15 amino acids. V was clipped by 5 bases and J by 5 bases; unmatched bases: 8. CDR3 nucleotide sequence: TGTGCCAGTAGTCGTGCAGGGGGCATCGATCAGCCCCAGCATTTT. Amino acid sequence: CASSRAGGIDQPQHF.

As DNA, the CDR3 is TGTGCCTGGAGTGGACGACTAGCGGGGTACAATGAGCAGTTCTTC. As protein: CAWSGRLAGYNEQFF. V usage is TRBV30 and J usage is TRBJ2-1; TRBD2 agrees at 11 bases. Trimming took 1 base from V and 4 from J; bases not matched to a gene: 3. CDR1 is GTSNPN, CDR2 SVGIG, per germline (reference sequence). The CDR3 has 15 amino acids. The full variable domain, with the rest looked up from reference TRBV30 and TRBJ2-1, is SQTIHQWPATLVQPVGSPLSLECTVEGTSNPNLYWYRQAAGRGLQLLFYSVGIGQISSEVPQNLSASRPQDRQFILSSKKLLLSDSGFYLCAWSGRLAGYNEQFFGPGTRLTVL.

This chain connects TRBV6-1 to TRBJ1-1, with 7 bases fitting TRBD1. CDR3 length: 12 residues. J was trimmed by 10 bases and V by 5 bases; bases with no gene match: 7. Germline V gene lookup returns CDR1 MNHNS and CDR2 SASEGT. The CDR3 sequence is CASSQGVDRAFF. The CDR3, as DNA: TGTGCCAGCAGTCAGGGGGTGGATCGAGCTTTCTTT.

The chain links TRBV5-1 to TRBJ2-5; weak D call: TRBD1 (6 bases). Trimming stripped 4 bases from V and 3 bases from J, with 16 bases between. This CDR3 is built from 15 residues. Germline lookup yields CDR1 SGHRS and CDR2 YFSETQ. CDR3 DNA: TGCGCCAGCAGCCCTACAGGGCGTAGAGAAGAGACCCAGTACTTC. The encoded protein is CASSPTGRREETQYF.

The V gene is TRBV30, the J gene TRBJ2-1; a possible D gene is TRBD2 (5 bases). The V gene lost 0 bases and the J gene lost 9 bases, with 21 bases spanning the gap. The CDR3 is made up of 16 amino acids. Looked up from germline, CDR1 is GTSNPN and CDR2 is SVGIG (reference sequence). The CDR3 coding sequence is TGTGCCTGGAGTGTACGTTTGGCCGCGCGGGCGGGTGAGCAGTTCTTC. This codes for CAWSVRLAARAGEQFF.

This chain links TRBV5-1 with TRBJ2-1; 9 nucleotides line up with TRBD2. V shed 2 bases, J shed 7 bases, and the junction held 7 bases outside the gene matches. The germline CDR1 and CDR2 sequences are SGHRS and YFSETQ. This CDR3 region has 15 residues. The CDR3 sequence: CASSFGLAGINEQFF. CDR3 nucleotides: TGCGCCAGCAGCTTCGGCCTAGCGGGGATTAATGAGCAGTTCTTC. The full variable domain, its missing parts supplied by reference TRBV5-1 and TRBJ2-1, is KAGVTQTPRYLIKTRGQQVTLSCSPISGHRSVSWYQQTPGQGLQFLFEYFSETQRNKGNFPGRFSGRQFSNSRSEMNVSTLELGDSALYLCASSFGLAGINEQFFGPGTRLTVL.

The rearrangement uses TRBV7-3 and TRBJ1-1; D is unclear. CDR1 and CDR2 (germline): SGHTA, FQGTGA. This CDR3 has 14 residues. The germline V and J ends were trimmed by 2 bases and 1 base, with 8 bases remaining between them. The CDR3: CASSLALENTEAFF. Here the CDR3 DNA reads TGTGCCAGCAGCTTAGCGTTAGAGAACACTGAAGCTTTCTTT. The whole variable domain, remainder taken from reference TRBV7-3 and TRBJ1-1, is GAGVSQTPSNKVTEKGKYVELRCDPISGHTALYWYRQSLGQGPEFLIYFQGTGAADDSGLPNDRFFAVRPEGSVSTLKIQRTERGDSAVYLCASSLALENTEAFFGQGTRLTVV.

The J gene is TRBJ1-2, the V gene TRBV7-9; tentative D call: TRBD1 (6 bases). Germline CDR1 SEHNR, CDR2 FQNEAQ (reference sequence). This CDR3 has 17 amino acids. V was clipped by 3 bases and J by 1 base, with 18 bases between them. In DNA, the CDR3 is TGTGCCAGCAGCTTTCTGGGCGCCACAGGGATTAACTATGGCTACACCTTC. It translates to CASSFLGATGINYGYTF.

The table lists this clone with a few counts. V is TRBV5-5 and J is TRBJ2-7; the D gene is possibly TRBD2 (5 bases). Trimming cost V 0 bases and J 0 bases, with 13 bases left between them. This CDR3 contains 16 residues. Germline loops: CDR1 SGHKS, CDR2 YYEKEE (reference sequence). The CDR3 DNA is TGTGCCAGCAGCTTGGGTGACGCGGCGGGCTCCTACGAGCAGTACTTC. The encoded protein is CASSLGDAAGSYEQYF. Supplemented by reference TRBV5-5 and TRBJ2-7, the full variable domain reads DAGVTQSPTHLIKTRGQQVTLRCSPISGHKSVSWYQQVLGQGPQFIFQYYEKEERGRGNFPDRFSARQFPNYSSELNVNALLLGDSALYLCASSLGDAAGSYEQYFGPGTRLTVT.

The chain couples TRBV11-2 to TRBJ1-1; 7 bases align to TRBD1. CDR1 is SGHAT, CDR2 FQNNGV, per germline. The junction had 13 bases not matched to a gene; V was cut back by 5 bases and J by 1 base. The CDR3 length is 17 residues. The CDR3 DNA sequence: TGTGCCAGCAGCGTTGCCTTTTTCAGGGGGGGGAACACTGAAGCTTTCTTT. Its protein product is CASSVAFFRGGNTEAFF.

This clone showed up just a few times. The V gene is TRBV9, the J gene TRBJ2-2; D is uncertain. Between the trimmed V and J ends, which lost 0 bases and 1 base, there was a span of 7 bases. CDR1 is SGDLS, CDR2 YYNGEE, per germline. This CDR3 is built from 15 residues. The CDR3 bases are TGTGCCAGCAGCGTAGGTCAGCTGAACACCGGGGAGCTGTTTTTT. Amino acids: CASSVGQLNTGELFF.

The chain joins TRBV29-1 to TRBJ2-7, with 13 bases that match TRBD2. This CDR3 has 14 amino acids. Trimming cost V 6 bases and J 2 bases; bases outside gene matches: 4. Germline loops: CDR1 SQVTM, CDR2 ANQGSEA. The CDR3 bases are TGCAGCGTCACGGGACTAGCGGGACCCTACGAGCAGTACTTC. Its translation is CSVTGLAGPYEQYF.

This clone was seen only a few times. The chain has TRBV6-1 and TRBJ2-7; D may correspond to TRBD1 or TRBD2 (5 bases each). V was cut by 1 base and J by 4 bases, with 17 bases left in between. The germline gives CDR1 MNHNS, CDR2 SASEGT. The CDR3 consists of 16 residues. CDR3 DNA: TGTGCCAGCAGTGAAGTGGGGCGGGCCCGGTGGTACGAGCAGTACTTC. This codes for CASSEVGRARWYEQYF.

The V and J genes are TRBV28 and TRBJ2-2, with D perhaps TRBD2 (6 bases). CDR3 length: 16 residues. Germline values: CDR1 MDHEN, CDR2 SYDVKM. Trimming removed 5 bases at V and 4 bases at J, with 17 bases between. CDR3 nucleotide sequence: TGTGCCAGCAGTATCCCAGCGGGTCTGTCCACCGGGGAGCTGTTTTTT. Its translation: CASSIPAGLSTGELFF.

The chain recombines TRBV5-6 with TRBJ2-7, with a possible D match to TRBD1 (6 bases). The CDR3 sequence is 14 residues long. Germline V gene lookup returns CDR1 SGHDT and CDR2 YYEEEE. Between the trimmed V and J ends, which lost 2 bases and 7 bases, there was a span of 16 bases. The CDR3 DNA sequence: TGTGCCAGCAGCTTAGCGGCAGGGGCCCTGGAGCAGTACTTC. This codes for CASSLAAGALEQYF.

J is TRBJ2-5 and V is TRBV19; TRBD2 agrees at 10 bases. CDR1 is LNHDA and CDR2 is SQIVND in the germline V gene (reference sequence). CDR3 length: 15 amino acids. Trimming at V came to 6 bases and at J to 3 bases, leaving 7 bases not matched to a gene. CDR3 loop: CASRDLAGGKETQYF. DNA of the CDR3: TGTGCCAGTAGAGATTTAGCGGGAGGCAAAGAGACCCAGTACTTC.

Of note for this clone: A junction end diverges from the germline sequence, so it may reflect a read error. The rearrangement uses TRBV9 and TRBJ2-2, with D possibly being TRBD2 (5 bases). Germline loops: CDR1 SGDLS, CDR2 YYNGEE. This CDR3 has 14 residues. The CDR3, as DNA: TGTGCCAGCAGCGTAGTCGGGAACGCCGGGGAGCTGTTTTTT. Protein sequence: CASSVVGNAGELFF.